Below, 8 T cell receptor beta chains from the same sample are listed, as sequenced in a study of blood T cell repertoires in COVID-19. Clones were sequenced by immunoSEQ multiplex PCR, and TCRdb holds only the in-frame ones, with some missing. The table has fewer than 120,000 clones, nearly 80% seen once; the top ten hold more than 15%. Sequences were obtained from peripheral blood. Receptor source: a woman older than 75 with active or convalescent COVID-19.

The sample holds a few counts of this clone. The chain uses TRBV14 and TRBJ2-1; no definite D call. The germline gives CDR1 SGHDN, CDR2 FVKESK. This CDR3 contains 16 residues. Trimming cost V 2 bases and J 2 bases, with 13 bases left between them. Here the CDR3 DNA reads TGTGCCAGCAGCCAAACGGAGTTAGGAACCTACAATGAGCAGTTCTTC. Protein sequence: CASSQTELGTYNEQFF.

CDR3 nucleotide sequence: TGTGCCAGCAGCTTGAGTGCAGGTACCGATACGCAGTATTTT. Translation gives CASSLSAGTDTQYF. This chain uses TRBV5-8 with TRBJ2-3, with D unresolved. The V gene lost 1 base and the J gene lost 6 bases, with 12 bases spanning the gap. Germline lookup yields CDR1 SGHTS and CDR2 YDEGEE. This CDR3 is built from 14 residues. The variable domain in full, with the rest retrieved from reference TRBV5-8 and TRBJ2-3, is EAGVTQSPTHLIKTRGQQATLRCSPISGHTSVYWYQQALGLGLQFLLWYDEGEERNRGNFPPRFSGRQFPNYSSELNVNALELEDSALYLCASSLSAGTDTQYFGPGTRLTVL.

Comment on this clone: This same CDR3 is encoded by further DNA sequences in the sample. The chain employs TRBV28 and TRBJ2-3; unclear D gene. Trimming pared 4 bases from V and 2 bases from J, leaving 4 bases between. There are 12 residues in the CDR3. In germline, CDR1 is MDHEN, CDR2 SYDVKM. In DNA form, the CDR3 reads TGTGCCAGCAGTTCTAACACAGATACGCAGTATTTT. Protein product: CASSSNTDTQYF. The variable domain in full, with the rest retrieved from reference TRBV28 and TRBJ2-3, is DVKVTQSSRYLVKRTGEKVFLECVQDMDHENMFWYRQDPGLGLRLIYFSYDVKMKEKGDIPEGYSVSREKKERFSLILESASTNQTSMYLCASSSNTDTQYFGPGTRLTVL.

The chain uses TRBV7-9 and TRBJ1-4; 7 nucleotides line up with TRBD1. CDR1 is SEHNR, CDR2 FQNEAQ, per germline (reference sequence). This CDR3 region has 18 residues. V trimming: 4 bases; J trimming: 0 bases; junction bases outside the gene matches: 11. The CDR3 DNA reads TGTGCCAGCAGCTGGGCCACCGGGACAGCGGCAACTAATGAAAAACTGTTTTTT. Translated: CASSWATGTAATNEKLFF.

The chain combines TRBV6-1 with TRBJ1-2; 7 positions match TRBD1. V dropped 5 bases and J dropped 3; count of bases not matched to a gene: 3. The CDR3 spans 13 residues. CDR1 MNHNS and CDR2 SASEGT come from the germline V gene. CDR3 loop: CASSPTGDYGYTF. In DNA form, the CDR3 reads TGTGCCAGCAGTCCTACAGGGGACTATGGCTACACCTTC.

The chain uses TRBV10-2 and TRBJ2-1, with 12 bases matching TRBD2. The CDR3 covers 15 residues. In germline, CDR1 is WSHSY, CDR2 SAAADI. J gave up 5 bases and V 8 bases, and 7 bases lay outside the gene matches. DNA for the CDR3: TGCGCCAGCTCCAGGACTAGCGGGACCGACAATGAGCAGTTCTTC. Translating gives CASSRTSGTDNEQFF.

The table lists this clone with a few counts. The chain combines TRBV4-1 with TRBJ1-2, with 7 bases that match TRBD1. The V gene end was trimmed by 3 bases and the J gene end by 10 bases; junction bases not matched to a gene: 8. The V gene's germline CDR1 is MGHRA and CDR2 YSYEKL. CDR3 length: 13 amino acids. The DNA for the CDR3 is TGCGCCAGCAGCCAGCTATACAGGGGAGACTACACCTTC. Translated, it gives CASSQLYRGDYTF.

V usage is TRBV18 and J usage is TRBJ2-4; D gene ambiguous. Trimming shortened V by 3 bases and J by 3 bases, and 15 bases separated the two germline ends. The length of the CDR3 is 16 residues. From germline, CDR1 is KGHSH and CDR2 LQKENI. The CDR3 DNA reads as TGTGCCAGCTCACCTAGTCCCCCATATGACAAAAACATTCAGTACTTC. As protein: CASSPSPPYDKNIQYF. Full variable domain (remainder filled in from reference TRBV18 and TRBJ2-4): NAGVMQNPRHLVRRRGQEARLRCSPMKGHSHVYWYRQLPEEGLKFMVYLQKENIIDESGMPKERFSAEFPKEGPSILRIQQVVRGDSAAYFCASSPSPPYDKNIQYFGAGTRLSVL.